These 10 T cell receptor beta chains were all obtained from the same sample, sequenced in a study of response to subunit inactivated influenza vaccine. TCRdb recomputed calls from the RT-PCR reads with MiXCR, one row per CDR3 protein. This table holds about 780,000 distinct CDR3 sequences, around 20% found once. Sequences were derived from PBMCs from blood, sampled 5 to 6 days after vaccination. The receptors were sampled from a man aged 45-60 years who received an inactivated influenza vaccine.

The V call is TRBV29-1, the J call TRBJ2-2, with TRBD2 matching 7 bases. Germline trimming cut 5 bases from V and 4 bases from J; bases unmatched to any gene: 10. Germline CDR1 and CDR2: SQVTM and ANQGSEA. The CDR3 contains 15 residues. CDR3 amino acids: CSVFLGGIGTGELFF. The CDR3 DNA is TGCAGCGTTTTCCTGGGGGGGATTGGCACCGGGGAGCTGTTTTTT.

The V gene is TRBV6-5, the J gene TRBJ2-2; 10 bases are a match to TRBD2. V shed 6 bases and J 7 bases; nucleotides not matched to a gene: 14. This CDR3 spans 17 amino acids. From germline, CDR1 is MNHEY and CDR2 SVGAGI. The CDR3 DNA is TGTGCCAGCAGCTTACTCTTTTTAGCGGGGGGTGGCGGGGAGCTGTTTTTT. It yields the protein CASSLLFLAGGGGELFF.

This clonotype turned up a few times. CDR3 coding DNA: TGTGCCAGCAGTTTAAGGGGAGATAATTCACCCCTCCACTTT. It translates to CASSLRGDNSPLHF. The chain uses TRBV12-3 or TRBV12-4 and TRBJ1-6, with a weak D call TRBD1 (5 bases). CDR3 length: 14 amino acids. V was clipped by 2 bases and J by 5 bases, with 7 bases between them.

The chain has TRBV24-1 and TRBJ1-1; maybe TRBD1 (6 bases). This CDR3 has 14 residues. CDR1 and CDR2 from the germline V gene are KGHDR and SFDVKD. Trimming cost V 2 bases and J 8 bases, with 14 bases left between them. The CDR3 is CATSDSYSGTEAFF. DNA for the CDR3: TGTGCCACCAGTGATTCCTATTCGGGGACAGAAGCTTTCTTT.

This clonotype has a count of ten or more. The chain joins TRBV20-1 to TRBJ2-7; 10 nucleotides agree with TRBD2. After removal of 4 bases from V and 3 bases from J, the junction contained 3 bases not matched to a gene. The germline V gene encodes CDR1 DFQATT and CDR2 SNEGSKA (reference sequence). There are 13 residues in the CDR3. The chain's CDR3 is CSATRTSGYEQYF. DNA for the CDR3: TGCAGTGCTACCCGGACTAGCGGCTACGAGCAGTACTTC.

This clonotype occurred many times. The chain couples TRBV7-2 to TRBJ2-1; TRBD2 matches 7 bases. V lost 5 bases, J lost 0 bases, and 7 bases stayed unmatched. The CDR3 contains 16 residues. Germline CDR1 and CDR2: SGHTA and FQGNSA. Here the CDR3 DNA reads TGTGCCAGCAGCCTAGTAGCGGGTGGCTCCTACAATGAGCAGTTCTTC. The encoded protein is CASSLVAGGSYNEQFF.

The chain joins TRBV20-1 to TRBJ1-5, with 10 bases identical to TRBD1. Looked up from germline, CDR1 is DFQATT and CDR2 is SNEGSKA (reference sequence). Unmatched junction bases numbered 8, after V lost 5 bases and J lost 4 bases. CDR3 length: 15 amino acids. DNA of the CDR3: TGCAGTGCTCTTGGGGGGACAGGGGCAAATCAGCCCCAGCATTTT. Its protein is CSALGGTGANQPQHF.

For this clonotype: An end of the junction does not agree with germline; a read error may underlie this. The chain couples TRBV5-1 to TRBJ2-1; D remains unclear. This CDR3 has 15 residues. Germline V gene sequence: CDR1 SGHRS, CDR2 YFSETQ. The CDR3 DNA reads as TGCGCCAGCAGATTGGAGTGGGGCTCCTACAATGAGCAGTTCTTC. The encoded protein is CASRLEWGSYNEQFF.

In this sample, this clonotype turned up a few times. CDR3 DNA: TGTGCCAGCAGTTACAGGACTAGCAAGACCCAGTACTTC. This encodes CASSYRTSKTQYF. The chain links TRBV6-5 to TRBJ2-5, with 8 bases that match TRBD2. Germline CDR1 reads MNHEY; CDR2 reads SVGAGI. Trimming removed 2 bases from V and 6 bases from J; junction bases left unmatched: 2. The CDR3 has 13 residues.

Only a few counts were recorded for this clonotype. The DNA of the CDR3 is TGTGCCAGCAGCCCAGAGATGCCGGGACTGCGAGAGACCCAGTACTTC. Amino acids: CASSPEMPGLRETQYF. The J gene is TRBJ2-5, the V gene TRBV7-9; D is perhaps TRBD2 (6 bases). Germline-derived CDR1 and CDR2 are SEHNR and FQNEAQ (reference sequence). V was shortened by 5 bases and J by 4 bases, with 20 bases between the two germline ends. The CDR3 totals 16 residues.